Here is one T cell receptor (beta chain) with its context. A 5'RACE template switching approach incorporating UMIs was used to make TCR beta cDNA. Following a re-call of the 5' RACE reads, TCRdb has one entry per CDR3 protein and lacks DNA. This table lists about 260,000 distinct CDR3 sequences. This record comes from a study of T cells expressing NK-cell markers. Study-level background: Of eight sequenced donors, seven were HCMV-seropositive and one HCMV-seronegative.

This CDR3 contains 16 residues. The germline CDR1 and CDR2 sequences are WNHNN and SYGVQD (reference sequence). The chain is built from TRBV10-1 and TRBJ1-5; TCRdb selects TRBD1, and the lack of DNA leaves this call unchecked. Sequenced sample: blood T cells: a sorted CD56 or NKG2C T cell subset, CD4+ or CD8+ T cells, or bulk PBMC T cells (not recorded which). The sequence came from a woman between 18 and 69 years old in good health. CDR3 in amino acids: CASNPTGGYSNQPQHF.